This T cell receptor (beta chain) comes out of a study of blood T cell repertoires in COVID-19. Study-level background: Acute-phase and convalescent COVID-19 samples originated in the United States, Italy and Spain.

Trimming cost V 0 bases and J 5 bases, with 10 bases left between them. Germline CDR1 reads SGHTA; CDR2 reads FQGTGA. The CDR3 is made up of 14 amino acids. Cohort 3 recovered donors had two negative PCRs, clearance, or symptom resolution. Sequencing was performed with immunoSEQ multiplex PCR; in TCRdb, only in-frame clones are kept and a portion is missing. The sample carries 250,000 to 400,000 clones, 80% to 90% recorded once. This TCR came from a woman in her twenties or thirties who had recovered from COVID-19. The chain employs TRBV7-3 and TRBJ2-5; tentatively, D is TRBD1 (6 bases). The sample taken for sequencing was PBMCs or T cells enriched from blood (not recorded which). CDR3 amino acids: CASSLTGGQETQYF. The CDR3 DNA is TGTGCCAGCAGCTTAACTGGCGGACAGGAGACCCAGTACTTC.